These 6 T cell receptor beta chains share one sample of origin, sequenced in a study of cytomegalovirus exposure and HLA in healthy donors. The PCR employed 60 Vbeta primers together with 13 Jbeta primers. Clones were read by immunoSEQ multiplex PCR, and TCRdb kept only the in-frame ones, dropping some. Of 35,000 to 50,000 clones listed, over 55% are singletons. Sequenced material: PBMCs. These receptor sequences come from a human donor in good health.

V usage is TRBV5-1 and J usage is TRBJ2-7, with TRBD1 identical over 7 bases. This CDR3 has 15 residues. Unmatched junction bases numbered 9, after V lost 4 bases and J lost 2 bases. The V gene's germline CDR1 is SGHRS and CDR2 YFSETQ. CDR3 region: CASSPARGQPYEQYF. The CDR3 region has the DNA TGCGCCAGCAGCCCGGCCAGGGGACAGCCCTACGAGCAGTACTTC.

The chain employs TRBV19 and TRBJ1-1; possibly TRBD1 for D (5 bases). CDR1 LNHDA and CDR2 SQIVND come from the germline V gene (reference sequence). V lost 1 base, J lost 1 base, and 10 bases lay in between. The CDR3 covers 15 residues. CDR3 residues: CASSIGGQPNTEAFF. The DNA of the CDR3 is TGTGCCAGTAGTATAGGGGGCCAGCCGAACACTGAAGCTTTCTTT.

The J gene is TRBJ2-1, the V gene TRBV5-4; 9 bases map to TRBD2. This CDR3 region has 16 residues. With 5 bases clipped from V and 10 bases from J, the junction kept 16 bases outside the gene matches. In germline, CDR1 is SGHNT, CDR2 YYREEE (reference sequence). The CDR3 loop is CASRPGLAGTEWEQFF. CDR3 coding DNA: TGTGCCAGCAGGCCGGGGCTAGCGGGGACAGAGTGGGAGCAGTTCTTC.

V and J are TRBV4-1 and TRBJ1-3; D is unresolved. Trimming pared 0 bases from V and 5 bases from J, leaving 14 bases between. The V gene's germline CDR1 is MGHRA and CDR2 YSYEKL. The CDR3 loop spans 16 amino acids. The CDR3 loop is CASSQDPSSIRNTIYF. The CDR3 bases are TGCGCCAGCAGCCAAGATCCCAGTTCCATCCGAAACACCATATATTTT.

The rearrangement joins TRBV1 to TRBJ2-4; no DNA check was done on the table's D call, TRBD2. TRBV1 is labeled a pseudogene. The CDR3 extends over 15 amino acids. Here the CDR3 reads CTSSPRLAGENIQYF. CDR3 sequence (DNA): TGCACCAGCAGCCCCCGACTAGCGGGGGAAAACATTCAGTACTTC.

This clone came up a few times. CDR3: CASSQINSGGYNEQFF. For the CDR3, the DNA is TGCGCCAGCAGCCAAATTAACTCGGGGGGGTACAATGAGCAGTTCTTC. The genes are TRBV4-1 and TRBJ2-1, with 8 bases matching TRBD2. Germline V CDR1 and CDR2: MGHRA, YSYEKL. J lost 4 bases, V lost 2 bases, and 7 bases had no gene match. This CDR3 contains 16 residues.